Listed below are T cell receptor beta chains from one sample, sequenced in a study of blood T cell repertoires in COVID-19. Some clones are missing from TCRdb's copy, which holds only in-frame ones; the method was immunoSEQ multiplex PCR. The data contain tens of thousands of clones, roughly 87% of them singletons. The sample comprised peripheral blood. Receptors were obtained from a man between 70 and 80 years old with active COVID-19. Each CDR3 is given with its conserved first and last residue. A D gene is named only where the DNA matches it firmly. Only some rows state a clone size, as once, few, many or a class for expanded clones.

V gene,D gene,J gene,clone size,CDR3 DNA,CDR3 protein
TRBV4-2,NA,TRBJ2-7,NA,TGTGCCAGCAGCCAAGGCGCTTGGGGGCCAAATTCCTACGAGCAGTACTTC,CASSQGAWGPNSYEQYF
TRBV27,TRBD1,TRBJ2-7,NA,TGTGCCAGCAGTTTGAAGACAGGGACCTACGAGCAGTACTTC,CASSLKTGTYEQYF
TRBV27,TRBD2,TRBJ2-1,NA,TGTGCCAGCAGTTTCTCGCGGGGGGGCTCCTACAATGAGCAGTTCTTC,CASSFSRGGSYNEQFF
TRBV11-1,NA,TRBJ2-3,NA,TGTGCCAGCTCAAGGACAATTAGCACAGATACGCAGTATTTT,CASSRTISTDTQYF
TRBV15,TRBD1,TRBJ2-2,NA,TGTGCCACCAGCAGTCATTTACCGGGACAGGGGACCGGGGAGCTGTTTTTT,CATSSHLPGQGTGELFF
TRBV5-8,NA,TRBJ1-5,NA,TGTGCCAGCAGCTTGTGGGAGTATAGCAATCAGCCCCAGCATTTT,CASSLWEYSNQPQHF
TRBV28,NA,TRBJ1-1,NA,TGTGCCAGTGCGACAGGAGTCACTGAAGCTTTCTTT,CASATGVTEAFF
TRBV15,TRBD2,TRBJ2-2,NA,TGTGCCACCAGCAGAGGAGGGCTAGCGGGGGGTGACACCGGGGAGCTGTTTTTT,CATSRGGLAGGDTGELFF
TRBV7-2,TRBD1,TRBJ2-7,NA,TGTGCCAGCAGCTTAGCGGGACAGGGCTCCTACGAGCAGTACTTC,CASSLAGQGSYEQYF
TRBV28,TRBD1,TRBJ1-5,once,TGTGCCAGCCAAACCCCCCAGGGGGGCTTTAATCAGCCCCAGCATTTT,CASQTPQGGFNQPQHF
TRBV11-3,TRBD1,TRBJ2-1,NA,TGTGCCAGCAGCTTAGTGGGGACAGAGCTTTACAATGAGCAGTTCTTC,CASSLVGTELYNEQFF
TRBV4-1,TRBD1,TRBJ2-7,NA,TGCGCCAGCAGCCCCGGACAGGGGGGTTACGACGAGCAGTACTTC,CASSPGQGGYDEQYF
TRBV20-1,NA,TRBJ2-1,NA,TGCAGTGCTAGTCAGATCAGTACCACCTACAATGAGCAGTTCTTC,CSASQISTTYNEQFF
TRBV11-2,NA,TRBJ1-1,once,TGTGCCAGCAGCTTAGTGGGTCTAGGAGCTTTCTTT,CASSLVGLGAFF
TRBV18,TRBD1,TRBJ2-1,NA,TGTGCCAGCTCACCACTTCGGGACAGGGGCAACAATGAGCAGTTCTTC,CASSPLRDRGNNEQFF
TRBV27,TRBD1,TRBJ1-6,NA,TGTGCCAGCAGTAGATCGGGACAGGGGGCCTTAGGACCACCCCTCCACTTT,CASSRSGQGALGPPLHF
TRBV7-9,NA,TRBJ2-5,NA,TGTGCCAGCAGCATACAGGGTAATCAAGAGACCCAGTACTTC,CASSIQGNQETQYF
TRBV6-5,TRBD2,TRBJ2-5,few,TGTGCCAGCAGTTGGGGGGGAACGTCGGGGATAGAGACCCAGTACTTC,CASSWGGTSGIETQYF
TRBV7-9,TRBD1,TRBJ2-1,NA,TGTGCCAGCAGCTTAATGGGACAGGGGAGGAATGAGCAGTTCTTC,CASSLMGQGRNEQFF
TRBV14,NA,TRBJ2-7,NA,TGTGCCAGCAGCCAGAGCCTCACCGAGCAGTACTTC,CASSQSLTEQYF
TRBV7-3,NA,TRBJ2-3,NA,TGTGCCAGCAGCCCCGAGGGTGGGCCAGATACGCAGTATTTT,CASSPEGGPDTQYF
TRBV21-1,NA,TRBJ2-5,NA,TGTGCCAGCAGCAAAGGGAAAGGACAGGAGATACAAGAGACCCAGTACTTC,CASSKGKGQEIQETQYF
TRBV5-8,TRBD1,TRBJ1-1,NA,TGTGCCAGCAGCTCAGACAGGGGCGGTCAGGACACTGAAGCTTTCTTT,CASSSDRGGQDTEAFF
TRBV27,NA,TRBJ2-4,NA,TGTGCCAGCACAGGGATGGAAAACATTCAGTACTTC,CASTGMENIQYF
TRBV14,NA,TRBJ2-2,NA,TGTGCCAGCAGCCAAGATCTGGGGGCCGCCGGGGAGCTGTTTTTT,CASSQDLGAAGELFF
TRBV5-5,TRBD2,TRBJ2-5,NA,TGTGCCAGCAGCTTTAGGATAGCGGGGGGACAAGAGACCCAGTACTTC,CASSFRIAGGQETQYF
TRBV7-6,TRBD1,TRBJ2-3,once,TGTGCCAGCAGCTTAGCGAGCTGGGGACAGGCCATTAGGGATACGCAGTATTTT,CASSLASWGQAIRDTQYF
TRBV3-1/TRBV3-2,TRBD2,TRBJ2-4,NA,TGTGCCAGCAGATCAGCGGGGGGGCCTGACATTCAGTACTTC,CASRSAGGPDIQYF
TRBV6-5,NA,TRBJ2-2,few,TGTGCCAGCAGTTACTCGAGATGGGGCGCCGGGGAGCTGTTTTTT,CASSYSRWGAGELFF
TRBV29-1,TRBD2,TRBJ2-2,NA,TGCAGCGTTCGGACTAGCGGGGACGGGGAGCTGTTTTTT,CSVRTSGDGELFF
TRBV5-1,NA,TRBJ1-4,once,TGCGCCAGCAGCGGAGAGGGAAGACACGAAAAACTGTTTTTT,CASSGEGRHEKLFF
TRBV5-1,TRBD1,TRBJ2-7,NA,TGCGCCAGCAGCTTAGATGCCGGACAGGGCTACGAGCAGTACTTC,CASSLDAGQGYEQYF
TRBV2,TRBD1,TRBJ2-6,once,TGTGCCAGCAGTGAACAGGGGGATGGGGCCAACGTCCTGACTTTC,CASSEQGDGANVLTF
TRBV5-6,TRBD1,TRBJ2-7,NA,TGTGCCAGCAGCTTATTGGGGACAGGGACGTACGAGCAGTACTTC,CASSLLGTGTYEQYF
TRBV28,NA,TRBJ1-4,NA,TGTGCCAGCCTGGGGAGGAATGAAAAACTGTTTTTT,CASLGRNEKLFF
TRBV19,NA,TRBJ2-7,NA,TGTGCCAGTAGTATTAACAGGGATGACAACGAGCAGTACTTC,CASSINRDDNEQYF
TRBV5-5,TRBD2,TRBJ2-3,NA,TGTGCCAGCAGTCCGCTAGCGGGGGGAACAGATACGCAGTATTTT,CASSPLAGGTDTQYF
TRBV29-1,TRBD1,TRBJ2-2,NA,TGCAGCGTTGAAGAGGCGGCAGGGGGTACCGGGGAGCTGTTTTTT,CSVEEAAGGTGELFF
TRBV11-2,TRBD1,TRBJ1-2,NA,TGTGCCAGCAGCCCGGGTCCCCGACAGGGGGCGCGTTTCTATGGCTACACCTTC,CASSPGPRQGARFYGYTF
TRBV19,NA,TRBJ1-3,NA,TGTGCCAGTAGTAAGGGACAAGATCCGGGCTCTGGAAACACCATATATTTT,CASSKGQDPGSGNTIYF
TRBV27,TRBD2,TRBJ2-6,NA,TGTGCCAGCAGTTTGTTGTCGTACCGCGAAGCGGGGGGGCTCTCTGGGGCCAACGTCCTGACTTTC,CASSLLSYREAGGLSGANVLTF
TRBV13,TRBD1,TRBJ1-1,NA,TGTGCCAGCAGCACAGGGGGCTGGGACACTGAAGCTTTCTTT,CASSTGGWDTEAFF
TRBV27,TRBD1,TRBJ2-5,NA,TGTGCCAGCAGTTTAGCCGGGACAGAAGAGACCCAGTACTTC,CASSLAGTEETQYF
TRBV4-1,NA,TRBJ2-7,NA,TGCGCCAGCAGCCAAGGCTCGGGGGGCCCCACCTACGAGCAGTACTTC,CASSQGSGGPTYEQYF